This is a list of T cell receptor beta chains from one sample in a study of CD8 T cells in ankylosing spondylitis. Each CDR3 protein gets one entry after TCRdb re-called the 5' RACE reads with MiXCR. This repertoire shows some 840,000 distinct CDR3 sequences, 12% found once; its top ten account for more than 0.5%. Material: blood, either unsorted or a sorted T cell fraction (not recorded which). These receptors came from a male donor with ankylosing spondylitis. The conserved cysteine and the conserved F or W are not part of the CDR3 here. The order of the fields is V gene, CDR3 length, J gene, CDR3 protein.

V: TRBV20-1
length: 13
J: TRBJ2-7
CDR3: SARDLGLAHYEQY

V: TRBV28
length: 13
J: TRBJ2-1
CDR3: ASSYRFGGNNEQF

V: TRBV20-1
length: 13
J: TRBJ1-1
CDR3: SAREGTDLNPEAF

V: TRBV9
length: 13
J: TRBJ2-3
CDR3: ASTVGGGLLDTQY

V: TRBV29-1
length: 11
J: TRBJ1-2
CDR3: SVPGVVDYGYT

V: TRBV7-9
length: 13
J: TRBJ2-7
CDR3: ASSLVERDTYEQY

V: TRBV9
length: 12
J: TRBJ1-4
CDR3: ASSKGVVDEKLF

V: TRBV4-3
length: 13
J: TRBJ1-1
CDR3: ASSLRPTGDTEAF

V: TRBV7-2
length: 11
J: TRBJ1-1
CDR3: ASGKGPANEAF

V: TRBV5-1
length: 10
J: TRBJ1-2
CDR3: ASSIDRAPYT